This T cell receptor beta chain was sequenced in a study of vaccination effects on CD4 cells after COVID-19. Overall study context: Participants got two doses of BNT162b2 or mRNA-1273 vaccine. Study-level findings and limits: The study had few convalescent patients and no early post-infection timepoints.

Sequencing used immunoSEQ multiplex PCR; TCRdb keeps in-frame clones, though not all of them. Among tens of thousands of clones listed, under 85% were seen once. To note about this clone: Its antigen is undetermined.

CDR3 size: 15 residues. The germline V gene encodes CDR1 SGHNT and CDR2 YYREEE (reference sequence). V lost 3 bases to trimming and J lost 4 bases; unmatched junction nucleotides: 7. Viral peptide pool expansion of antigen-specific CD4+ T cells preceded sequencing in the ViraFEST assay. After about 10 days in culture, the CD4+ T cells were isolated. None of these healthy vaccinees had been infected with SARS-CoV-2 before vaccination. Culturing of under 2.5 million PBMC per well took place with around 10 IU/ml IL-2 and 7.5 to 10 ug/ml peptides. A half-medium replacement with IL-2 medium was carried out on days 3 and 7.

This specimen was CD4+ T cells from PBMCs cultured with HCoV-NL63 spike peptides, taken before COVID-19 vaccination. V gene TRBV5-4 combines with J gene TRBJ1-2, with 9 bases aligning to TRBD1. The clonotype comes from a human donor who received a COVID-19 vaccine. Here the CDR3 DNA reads TGTGCCAGCAGCTCCCGGGACAGGGCATCCTATGGCTACACCTTC. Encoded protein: CASSSRDRASYGYTF.